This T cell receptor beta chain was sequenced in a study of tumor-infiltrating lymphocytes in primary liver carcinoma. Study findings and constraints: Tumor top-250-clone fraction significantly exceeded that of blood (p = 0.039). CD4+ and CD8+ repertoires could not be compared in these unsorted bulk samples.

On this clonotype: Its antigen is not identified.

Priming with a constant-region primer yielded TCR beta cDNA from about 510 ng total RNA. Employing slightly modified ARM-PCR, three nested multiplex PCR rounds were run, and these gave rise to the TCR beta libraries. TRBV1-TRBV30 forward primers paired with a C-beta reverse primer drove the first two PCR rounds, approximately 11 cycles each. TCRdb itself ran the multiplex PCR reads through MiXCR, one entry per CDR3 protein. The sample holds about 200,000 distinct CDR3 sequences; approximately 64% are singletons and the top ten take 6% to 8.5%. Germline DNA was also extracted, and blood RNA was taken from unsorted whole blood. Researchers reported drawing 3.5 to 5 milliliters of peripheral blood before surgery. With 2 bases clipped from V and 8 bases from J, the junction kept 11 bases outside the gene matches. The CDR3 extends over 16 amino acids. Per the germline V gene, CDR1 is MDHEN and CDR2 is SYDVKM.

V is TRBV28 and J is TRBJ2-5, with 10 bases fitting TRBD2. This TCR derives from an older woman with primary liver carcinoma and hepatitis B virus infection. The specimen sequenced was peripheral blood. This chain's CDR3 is CASSLTRTSGGETQYF. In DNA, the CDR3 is TGTGCCAGCAGTTTAACCAGGACTAGCGGAGGCGAAACCCAGTACTTC. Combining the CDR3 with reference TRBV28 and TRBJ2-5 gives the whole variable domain DVKVTQSSRYLVKRTGEKVFLECVQDMDHENMFWYRQDPGLGLRLIYFSYDVKMKEKGDIPEGYSVSREKKERFSLILESASTNQTSMYLCASSLTRTSGGETQYFGPGTRLLVL.